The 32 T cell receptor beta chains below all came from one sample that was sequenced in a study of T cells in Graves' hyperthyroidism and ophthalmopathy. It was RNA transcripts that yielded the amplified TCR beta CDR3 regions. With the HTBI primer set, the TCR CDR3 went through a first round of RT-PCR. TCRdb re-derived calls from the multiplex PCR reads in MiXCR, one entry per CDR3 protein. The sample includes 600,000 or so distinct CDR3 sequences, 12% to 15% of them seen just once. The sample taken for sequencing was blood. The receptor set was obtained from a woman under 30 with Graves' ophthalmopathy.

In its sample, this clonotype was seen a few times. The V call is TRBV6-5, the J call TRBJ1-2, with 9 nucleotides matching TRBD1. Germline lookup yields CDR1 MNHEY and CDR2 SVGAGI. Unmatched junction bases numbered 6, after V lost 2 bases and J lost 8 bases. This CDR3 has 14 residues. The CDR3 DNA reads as TGTGCCAGCAGTTACCTGGGACAGGGTGGCGGCTACACCTTC. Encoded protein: CASSYLGQGGGYTF.

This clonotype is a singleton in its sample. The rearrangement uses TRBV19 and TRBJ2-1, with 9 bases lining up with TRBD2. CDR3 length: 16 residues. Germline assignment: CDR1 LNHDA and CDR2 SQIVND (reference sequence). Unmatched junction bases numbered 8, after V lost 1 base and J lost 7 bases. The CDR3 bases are TGTGCCAGTAGTATAGGGTCGCGGGAGGGCCTGAATGAGCAGTTCTTC. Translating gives CASSIGSREGLNEQFF.

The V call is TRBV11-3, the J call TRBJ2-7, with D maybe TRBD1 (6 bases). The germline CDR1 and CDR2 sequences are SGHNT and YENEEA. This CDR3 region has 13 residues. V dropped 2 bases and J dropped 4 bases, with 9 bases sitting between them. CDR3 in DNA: TGTGCCAGCAGCTTAAACAGGGCTTACGAGCAGTACTTC. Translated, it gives CASSLNRAYEQYF.

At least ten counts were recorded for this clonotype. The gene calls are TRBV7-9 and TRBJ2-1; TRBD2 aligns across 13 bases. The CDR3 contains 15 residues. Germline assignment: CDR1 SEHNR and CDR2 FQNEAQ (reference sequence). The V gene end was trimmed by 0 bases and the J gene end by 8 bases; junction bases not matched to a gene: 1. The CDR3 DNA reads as TGTGCCAGCAGCTTAGCCGGGACTAGCGGGGATGAGCAGTTCTTC. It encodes CASSLAGTSGDEQFF. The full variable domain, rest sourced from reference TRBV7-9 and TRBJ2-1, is DTGVSQNPRHKITKRGQNVTFRCDPISEHNRLYWYRQTLGQGPEFLTYFQNEAQLEKSRLLSDRFSAERPKGSFSTLEIQRTEQGDSAMYLCASSLAGTSGDEQFFGPGTRLTVL.

CDR3 protein: CASSQDSTSFNEQFF. The CDR3 DNA sequence: TGCGCCAGCAGCCAAGATTCGACTAGCTTCAATGAGCAGTTCTTC. This sequence joins TRBV4-3 and TRBJ2-1; TRBD2 matches at 7 bases. Germline values: CDR1 LGHNA, CDR2 YSLEER. The CDR3 runs to 15 residues. Germline trimming cut 0 bases from V and 6 bases from J; bases unmatched to any gene: 5.

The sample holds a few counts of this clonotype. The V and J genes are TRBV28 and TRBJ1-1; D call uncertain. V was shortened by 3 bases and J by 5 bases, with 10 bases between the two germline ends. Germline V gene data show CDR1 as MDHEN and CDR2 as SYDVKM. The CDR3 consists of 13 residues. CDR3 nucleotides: TGTGCCAGCAGTTTTATCCGAGGGACTGAAGCTTTCTTT. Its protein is CASSFIRGTEAFF.

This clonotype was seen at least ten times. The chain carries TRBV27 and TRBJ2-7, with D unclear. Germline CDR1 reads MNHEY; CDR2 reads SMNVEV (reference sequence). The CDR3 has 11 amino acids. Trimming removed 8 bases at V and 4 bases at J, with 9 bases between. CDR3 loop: CASGYLYEQYF. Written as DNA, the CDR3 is TGTGCCAGCGGTTACCTATACGAGCAGTACTTC.

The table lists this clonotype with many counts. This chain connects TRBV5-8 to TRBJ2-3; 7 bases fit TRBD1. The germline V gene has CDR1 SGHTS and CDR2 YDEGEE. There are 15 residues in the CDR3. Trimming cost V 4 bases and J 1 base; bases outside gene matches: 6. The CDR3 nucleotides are TGTGCCAGCAGCATAAGAACAGGGGGCACAGATACGCAGTATTTT. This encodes CASSIRTGGTDTQYF.

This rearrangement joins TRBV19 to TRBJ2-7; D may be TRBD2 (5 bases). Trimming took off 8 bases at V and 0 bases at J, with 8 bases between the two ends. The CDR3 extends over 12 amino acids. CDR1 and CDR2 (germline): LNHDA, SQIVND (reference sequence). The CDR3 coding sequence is TGTGCCAGTCTCGGGGACTCCTACGAGCAGTACTTC. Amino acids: CASLGDSYEQYF.

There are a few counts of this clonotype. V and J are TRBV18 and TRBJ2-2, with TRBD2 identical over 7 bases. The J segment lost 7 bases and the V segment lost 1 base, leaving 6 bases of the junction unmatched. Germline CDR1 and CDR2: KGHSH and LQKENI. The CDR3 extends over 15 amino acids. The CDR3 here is CASSPLAGESGELFF. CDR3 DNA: TGTGCCAGCTCACCACTGGCGGGAGAGAGCGGGGAGCTGTTTTTT.

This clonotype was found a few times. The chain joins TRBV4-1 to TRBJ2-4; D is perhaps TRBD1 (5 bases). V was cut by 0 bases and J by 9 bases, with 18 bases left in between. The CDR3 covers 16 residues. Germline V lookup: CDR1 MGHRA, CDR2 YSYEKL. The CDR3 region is CASSQDFGQGNSIQYF. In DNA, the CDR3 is TGCGCCAGCAGCCAAGATTTCGGGCAGGGTAATAGCATTCAGTACTTC.

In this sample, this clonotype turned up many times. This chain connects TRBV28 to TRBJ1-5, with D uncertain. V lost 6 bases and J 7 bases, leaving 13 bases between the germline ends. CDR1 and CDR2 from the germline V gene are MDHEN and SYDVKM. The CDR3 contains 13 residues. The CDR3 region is CASSLSGGQPQHF. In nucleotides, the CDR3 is TGTGCCAGCAGCTTGTCGGGTGGACAGCCCCAGCATTTT.

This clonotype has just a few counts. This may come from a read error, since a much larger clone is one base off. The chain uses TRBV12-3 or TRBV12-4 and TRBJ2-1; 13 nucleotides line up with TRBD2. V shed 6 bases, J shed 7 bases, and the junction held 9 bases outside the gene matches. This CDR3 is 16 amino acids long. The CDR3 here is CASSFGTSGEENEQFF. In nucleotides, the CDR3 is TGTGCCAGCAGCTTCGGGACTAGCGGGGAGGAAAATGAGCAGTTCTTC.

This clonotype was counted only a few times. CDR3 in amino acids: CASSYSARVGAEAFF. The CDR3 nucleotides are TGTGCCAGCAGTTATTCGGCCAGGGTCGGGGCTGAAGCTTTCTTT. The chain couples TRBV6-2 or TRBV6-3 to TRBJ1-1, with D tentatively TRBD1 (5 bases). CDR3 length: 15 residues. The germline gives CDR1 MNHEY, CDR2 SVGEGT. Trimming took off 3 bases at V and 6 bases at J, with 17 bases between the two ends.

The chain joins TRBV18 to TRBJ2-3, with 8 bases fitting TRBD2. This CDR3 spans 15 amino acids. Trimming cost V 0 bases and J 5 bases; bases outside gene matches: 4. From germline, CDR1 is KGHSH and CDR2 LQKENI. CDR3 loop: CASSPPGLGGDTQYF. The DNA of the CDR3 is TGTGCCAGCTCACCACCGGGACTAGGGGGAGATACGCAGTATTTT.

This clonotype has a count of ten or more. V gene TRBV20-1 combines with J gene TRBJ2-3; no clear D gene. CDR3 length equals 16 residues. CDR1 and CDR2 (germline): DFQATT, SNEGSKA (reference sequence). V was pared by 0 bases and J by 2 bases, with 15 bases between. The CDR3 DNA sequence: TGCAGTGCTAGAGACCCCCAGAACCCCCCCACAGATACGCAGTATTTT. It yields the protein CSARDPQNPPTDTQYF.

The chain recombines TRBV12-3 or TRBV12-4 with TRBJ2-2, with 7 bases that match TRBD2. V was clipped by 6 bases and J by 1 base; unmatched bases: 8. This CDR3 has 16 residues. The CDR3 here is CASSPPGLLNTGELFF. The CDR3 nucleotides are TGTGCCAGCAGCCCCCCGGGACTACTGAACACCGGGGAGCTGTTTTTT.

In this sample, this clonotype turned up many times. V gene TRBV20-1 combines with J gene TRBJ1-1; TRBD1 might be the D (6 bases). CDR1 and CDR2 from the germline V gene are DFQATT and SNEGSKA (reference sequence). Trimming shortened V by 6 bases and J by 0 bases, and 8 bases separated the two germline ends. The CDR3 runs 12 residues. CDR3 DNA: TGCAGTGCCAGGACAGTGAACACTGAAGCTTTCTTT. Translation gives CSARTVNTEAFF.

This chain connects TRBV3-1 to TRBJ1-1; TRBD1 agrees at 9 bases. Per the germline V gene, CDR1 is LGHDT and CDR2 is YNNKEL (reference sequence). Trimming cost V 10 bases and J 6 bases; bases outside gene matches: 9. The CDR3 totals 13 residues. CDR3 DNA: TGTGCCACAACCGGGGACAGGGTTTCTGAAGCTTTCTTT. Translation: CATTGDRVSEAFF.

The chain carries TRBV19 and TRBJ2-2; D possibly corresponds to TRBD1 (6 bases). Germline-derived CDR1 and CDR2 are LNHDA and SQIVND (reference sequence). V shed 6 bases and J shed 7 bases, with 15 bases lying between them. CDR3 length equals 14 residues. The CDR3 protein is CASRGDKRLGELFF. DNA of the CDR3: TGTGCCAGTAGGGGGGACAAGCGTCTCGGGGAGCTGTTTTTT.

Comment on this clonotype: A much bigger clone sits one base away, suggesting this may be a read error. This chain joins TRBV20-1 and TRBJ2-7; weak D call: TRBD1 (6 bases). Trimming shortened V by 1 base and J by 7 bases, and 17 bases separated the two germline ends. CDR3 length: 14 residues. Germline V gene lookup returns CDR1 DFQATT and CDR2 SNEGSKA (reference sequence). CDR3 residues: CSARVWRQVNEQYF. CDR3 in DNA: TGCAGTGCTAGAGTATGGAGACAGGTGAATGAGCAGTACTTC.

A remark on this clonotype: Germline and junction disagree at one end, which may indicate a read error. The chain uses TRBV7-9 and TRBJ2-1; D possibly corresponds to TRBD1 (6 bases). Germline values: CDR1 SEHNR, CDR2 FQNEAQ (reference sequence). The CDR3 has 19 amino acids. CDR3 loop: CASTLGGGGLRRSYNEQFF. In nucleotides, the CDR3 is TGTGCCAGCACCTTAGGGGGTGGCGGGCTTCGTCGCTCCTACAATGAGCAGTTCTTC.

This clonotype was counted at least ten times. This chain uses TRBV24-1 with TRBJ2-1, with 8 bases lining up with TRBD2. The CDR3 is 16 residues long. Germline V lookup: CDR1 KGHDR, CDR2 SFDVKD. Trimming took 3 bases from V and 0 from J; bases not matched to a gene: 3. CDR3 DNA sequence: TGTGCCACCAGTGATCTAGCGGGCAGCTCCTACAATGAGCAGTTCTTC. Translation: CATSDLAGSSYNEQFF.

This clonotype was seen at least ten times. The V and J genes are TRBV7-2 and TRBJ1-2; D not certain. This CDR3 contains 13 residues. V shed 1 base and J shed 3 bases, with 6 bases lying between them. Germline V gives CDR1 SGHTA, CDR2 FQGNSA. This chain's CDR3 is CASSLGSDYGYTF. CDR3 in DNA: TGTGCCAGCAGCTTAGGGTCGGACTATGGCTACACCTTC.

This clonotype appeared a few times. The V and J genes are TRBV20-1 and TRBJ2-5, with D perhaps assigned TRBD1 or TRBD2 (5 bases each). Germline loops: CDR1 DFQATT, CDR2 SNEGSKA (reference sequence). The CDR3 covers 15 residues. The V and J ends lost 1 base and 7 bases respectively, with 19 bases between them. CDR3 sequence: CSARGGRVGDGTQYF. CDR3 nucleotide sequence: TGCAGTGCTAGAGGGGGTCGGGTTGGGGACGGGACCCAGTACTTC.

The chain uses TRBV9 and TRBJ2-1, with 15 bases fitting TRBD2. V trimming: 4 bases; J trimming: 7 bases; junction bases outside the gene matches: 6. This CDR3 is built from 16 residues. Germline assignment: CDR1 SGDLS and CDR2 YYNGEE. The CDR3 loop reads CASSFRGTSGRNEQFF. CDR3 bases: TGTGCCAGCAGCTTTAGAGGGACTAGCGGGAGGAATGAGCAGTTCTTC.

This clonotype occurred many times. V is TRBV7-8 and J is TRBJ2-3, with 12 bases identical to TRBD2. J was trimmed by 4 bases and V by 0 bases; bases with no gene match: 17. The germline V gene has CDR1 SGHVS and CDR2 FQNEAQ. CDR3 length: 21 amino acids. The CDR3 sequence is CASSLAPRTSGIYTDPDTQYF. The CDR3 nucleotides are TGTGCCAGCAGCTTAGCACCCAGGACTAGCGGGATTTATACCGACCCAGATACGCAGTATTTT. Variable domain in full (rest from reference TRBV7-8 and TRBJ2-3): GAGVSQSPRYKVAKRGQDVALRCDPISGHVSLFWYQQALGQGPEFLTYFQNEAQLDKSGLPSDRFFAERPEGSVSTLKIQRTQQEDSAVYLCASSLAPRTSGIYTDPDTQYFGPGTRLTVL.

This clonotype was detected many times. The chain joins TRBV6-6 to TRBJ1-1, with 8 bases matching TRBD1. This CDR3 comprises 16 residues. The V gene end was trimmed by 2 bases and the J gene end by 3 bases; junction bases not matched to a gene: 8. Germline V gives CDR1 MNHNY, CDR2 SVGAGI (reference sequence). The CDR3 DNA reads TGTGCCAGCAGTTACACCCAGGGGGCGCGGGACACTGAAGCTTTCTTT. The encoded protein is CASSYTQGARDTEAFF.

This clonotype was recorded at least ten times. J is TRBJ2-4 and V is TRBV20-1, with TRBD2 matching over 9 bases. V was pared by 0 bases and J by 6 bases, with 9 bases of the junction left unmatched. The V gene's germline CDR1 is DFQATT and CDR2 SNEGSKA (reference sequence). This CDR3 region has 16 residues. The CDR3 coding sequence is TGCAGTGCTAGAGATCGGGGCGGGAGGGCCGGAAACATTCAGTACTTC. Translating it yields CSARDRGGRAGNIQYF.

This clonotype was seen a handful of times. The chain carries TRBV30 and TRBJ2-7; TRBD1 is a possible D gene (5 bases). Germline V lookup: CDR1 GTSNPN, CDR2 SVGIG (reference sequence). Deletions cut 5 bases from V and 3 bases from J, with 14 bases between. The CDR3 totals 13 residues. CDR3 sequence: CAWSSGRGYEQYF. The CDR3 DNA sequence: TGTGCCTGGTCATCAGGTAGGGGCTACGAGCAGTACTTC.

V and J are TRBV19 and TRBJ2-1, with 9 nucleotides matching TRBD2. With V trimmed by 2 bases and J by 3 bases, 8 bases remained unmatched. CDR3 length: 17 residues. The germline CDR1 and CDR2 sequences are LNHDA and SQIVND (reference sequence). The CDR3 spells CASSISLREGNYNEQFF. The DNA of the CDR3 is TGTGCCAGTAGTATATCTCTGCGGGAGGGAAACTACAATGAGCAGTTCTTC.

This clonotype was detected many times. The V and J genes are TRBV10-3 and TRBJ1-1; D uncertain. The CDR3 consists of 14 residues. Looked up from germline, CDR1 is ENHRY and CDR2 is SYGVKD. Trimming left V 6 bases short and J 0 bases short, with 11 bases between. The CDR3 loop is CAIRIRDMNTEAFF. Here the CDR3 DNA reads TGTGCCATCAGGATCCGTGACATGAACACTGAAGCTTTCTTT.